The 11 T cell receptor beta chains below were found in one sample sequenced in a study of shared clonotypes between healthy human individuals. Profiling relied on immunoSEQ multiplex PCR, and the TCRdb table lists in-frame clones only, not all of them. The data hold about 79,000 clones, with about 61% observed a single time. Sequenced material: memory CD8+ T cells sorted from blood. Subset meaning: CD45RO+ cells pooled with CCR7-negative TemRA cells. The receptors originated from a man aged 25 to 45 in good health.

This clone was counted ten times or more. The rearrangement joins TRBV28 to TRBJ2-1; 8 bases fit TRBD1. The CDR3 runs to 14 residues. CDR1 is MDHEN and CDR2 is SYDVKM in the germline V gene. Germline trimming cut 2 bases from V and 7 bases from J; bases unmatched to any gene: 4. The CDR3 DNA reads as TGTGCCAGCAGTTTAGGGGGACAGGCTAATGAGCAGTTCTTC. Protein sequence: CASSLGGQANEQFF.

The chain joins TRBV6-5 to TRBJ2-2, with D uncertain. Germline assignment: CDR1 MNHEY and CDR2 SVGAGI. V dropped 2 bases and J dropped 0 bases, with 7 bases sitting between them. This CDR3 spans 15 amino acids. Here the CDR3 reads CASSYQRPNTGELFF. CDR3 nucleotide sequence: TGTGCCAGCAGTTACCAGCGTCCGAACACCGGGGAGCTGTTTTTT.

The V call is TRBV27, the J call TRBJ2-1; possibly TRBD1 for D (6 bases). CDR1 and CDR2 (germline): MNHEY, SMNVEV (reference sequence). Deletions cut 7 bases from V and 6 bases from J, with 10 bases between. The CDR3 is 12 amino acids. The CDR3 loop reads CASKGDPNEQFF. The CDR3 nucleotides are TGTGCCAGCAAGGGGGACCCCAATGAGCAGTTCTTC.

The chain joins TRBV7-3 to TRBJ2-6; D is undetermined. In germline, CDR1 is SGHTA, CDR2 FQGTGA. The germline V and J ends were trimmed by 5 bases and 5 bases, with 22 bases remaining between them. This CDR3 is 18 amino acids long. The CDR3 region is CASSRLGDAQSRANVLTF. DNA of the CDR3: TGTGCCAGCAGCCGGCTTGGAGACGCACAAAGTCGGGCCAACGTCCTGACTTTC.

The table lists this clone with a few counts. The chain couples TRBV4-3 to TRBJ2-7; maybe TRBD1 (6 bases). This CDR3 comprises 16 residues. The V gene lost 0 bases and the J gene lost 4 bases, with 16 bases spanning the gap. Germline V gene data show CDR1 as LGHNA and CDR2 as YSLEER. The CDR3 DNA reads TGCGCCAGCAGCCAAGATCTTTCGGACAGTGGTTACGAGCAGTACTTC. This codes for CASSQDLSDSGYEQYF.

This chain joins TRBV6-1 and TRBJ1-1; TRBD1 is a possible D gene (5 bases). Germline CDR1 reads MNHNS; CDR2 reads SASEGT. This CDR3 spans 11 amino acids. The V and J ends lost 6 bases and 7 bases respectively, with 9 bases between them. The CDR3 protein is CASRRGSEAFF. The CDR3 nucleotides are TGTGCCAGCAGGAGGGGAAGTGAAGCTTTCTTT.

This clone has just a few counts. This specimen includes other DNA sequences encoding the same CDR3. The rearrangement joins TRBV9 to TRBJ2-6; 7 nucleotides agree with TRBD1. The germline V gene encodes CDR1 SGDLS and CDR2 YYNGEE. Germline trimming cut 4 bases from V and 0 bases from J; bases unmatched to any gene: 10. There are 18 residues in the CDR3. The CDR3 protein is CASSPRDRLSSGANVLTF. CDR3 bases: TGTGCCAGCAGCCCCCGGGACAGACTCTCCTCTGGGGCCAACGTCCTGACTTTC.

V is TRBV7-8 and J is TRBJ2-1, with 9 bases that match TRBD2. Germline lookup yields CDR1 SGHVS and CDR2 FQNEAQ. This CDR3 is 17 amino acids long. The J segment lost 2 bases and the V segment lost 6 bases, leaving 11 bases of the junction unmatched. The CDR3 nucleotides read TGTGCCAGCAGACGATGGACTAGCGAGGTAACCTACAATGAGCAGTTCTTC. It yields the protein CASRRWTSEVTYNEQFF. The whole variable domain, remainder taken from reference TRBV7-8 and TRBJ2-1, is GAGVSQSPRYKVAKRGQDVALRCDPISGHVSLFWYQQALGQGPEFLTYFQNEAQLDKSGLPSDRFFAERPEGSVSTLKIQRTQQEDSAVYLCASRRWTSEVTYNEQFFGPGTRLTVL.

The V call is TRBV21-1, the J call TRBJ2-1; TRBD2 was called by the table and not checked on the DNA. TRBV21-1 is a pseudogene. The CDR3 totals 15 residues. The CDR3 sequence is CASSKEEGTNNEQFF. CDR3 DNA sequence: TGTGCCAGCAGCAAAGAGGAAGGGACTAACAATGAGCAGTTCTTC.

The chain joins TRBV6-5 to TRBJ1-5, with TRBD1 matching 7 bases. Germline V lookup: CDR1 MNHEY, CDR2 SVGAGI. The CDR3 runs to 13 residues. J was trimmed by 6 bases and V by 2 bases; bases with no gene match: 1. The CDR3 protein is CASSYAGGQPQHF. In DNA form, the CDR3 reads TGTGCCAGCAGTTACGCAGGGGGTCAGCCCCAGCATTTT.

The chain links TRBV7-9 to TRBJ1-1; the D is unclear. V lost 1 base to trimming and J lost 1 base, with 13 bases between them. Germline V gene data show CDR1 as SEHNR and CDR2 as FQNEAQ (reference sequence). The CDR3 sequence is 16 residues long. CDR3 coding DNA: TGTGCCAGCAGCTTAGTGAACGGAGGGCGGAACACTGAAGCTTTCTTT. Its protein is CASSLVNGGRNTEAFF. The variable domain in full, with the rest retrieved from reference TRBV7-9 and TRBJ1-1, is DTGVSQNPRHKITKRGQNVTFRCDPISEHNRLYWYRQTLGQGPEFLTYFQNEAQLEKSRLLSDRFSAERPKGSFSTLEIQRTEQGDSAMYLCASSLVNGGRNTEAFFGQGTRLTVV.